The 25 T cell receptor beta chains below come from one sample, sequenced in a study of CD8+ T cells in alopecia areata. The treatment was: oral pan-JAK inhibitor, 5-10 mg twice daily. cDNA reverse transcribed from extracted RNA served as the sequencing template. Produced via immunoSEQ multiplex PCR; TCRdb's table is partial and in-frame only. The sample holds 200,000 to 250,000 clones; more than 30% are singletons and the top ten take just under 0.5%. The sequences come from CD4+ T cells sorted from blood, collected between weeks 30 and 35, from a patient treated with tofacitinib. The receptor set was obtained from a human donor with alopecia areata.

The chain links TRBV18 to TRBJ2-3; D unclear. Germline values: CDR1 KGHSH, CDR2 LQKENI. The CDR3 runs 11 residues. Trimming took off 10 bases at V and 4 bases at J, with 9 bases between the two ends. The DNA of the CDR3 is TGTGCCACCTCCGAAGCAGATACGCAGTATTTT. It translates to CATSEADTQYF.

This rearrangement joins TRBV6-6 to TRBJ2-6; possible D gene TRBD2, 5 bases. The germline CDR1 and CDR2 sequences are MNHNY and SVGAGI (reference sequence). V lost 2 bases to trimming and J lost 0 bases, with 8 bases between them. CDR3 length equals 16 residues. The CDR3 region has the DNA TGTGCCAGCAGTTACCCAACTAGCTCTGGGGCCAACGTCCTGACTTTC. It translates to CASSYPTSSGANVLTF.

The J gene is TRBJ2-4, the V gene TRBV29-1; D is unresolved. Germline V lookup: CDR1 SQVTM, CDR2 ANQGSEA. This CDR3 has 12 amino acids. Trimming removed 7 bases from V and 4 bases from J, with 11 bases in between. Here the CDR3 DNA reads TGCAGCGCTAGGCAGGAAAAAAACATTCAGTACTTC. It specifies CSARQEKNIQYF.

This clone has only a few counts. This chain links TRBV4-2 with TRBJ1-1; D perhaps matches TRBD1 (5 bases). Between the trimmed V and J ends, which lost 0 bases and 8 bases, there was a span of 16 bases. The length of the CDR3 is 15 residues. Looked up from germline, CDR1 is LGHNA and CDR2 is YNFKEQ. CDR3 DNA: TGTGCCAGCAGCCAAGATAACGAGGGGATAAGAGAAGCTTTCTTT. It translates to CASSQDNEGIREAFF.

The chain combines TRBV9 with TRBJ1-5; D is undetermined. Germline V CDR1 and CDR2: SGDLS, YYNGEE. V lost 4 bases and J lost 5, with 1 base in between. This CDR3 contains 10 residues. CDR3 DNA sequence: TGTGCCAGCAGCTATCAGCCCCAGCATTTT. Its translation: CASSYQPQHF.

J is TRBJ1-6 and V is TRBV30; no reliable D call. The CDR3 is made up of 13 amino acids. Trimming cost V 1 base and J 11 bases, with 12 bases left between them. Germline V gives CDR1 GTSNPN, CDR2 SVGIG (reference sequence). CDR3 residues: CAWSATAEPPLHF. The CDR3 coding sequence is TGTGCCTGGAGTGCGACGGCAGAACCACCCCTCCACTTT.

This clone occurred a few times. The genes are TRBV2 and TRBJ2-7, with D perhaps matching TRBD2 (5 bases). The length of the CDR3 is 12 residues. From germline, CDR1 is SNHLY and CDR2 FYNNEI. Trimming took 6 bases from V and 2 from J, leaving 8 bases between them. CDR3: CASSTGTYEQYF. The CDR3 nucleotides read TGTGCCAGCAGCACCGGGACCTACGAGCAGTACTTC.

The chain links TRBV6-6 to TRBJ2-7; the D gene is possibly TRBD2 (5 bases). Trimming took 6 bases from V and 0 from J, leaving 12 bases between them. This CDR3 contains 14 residues. CDR1 is MNHNY and CDR2 is SVGAGI in the germline V gene (reference sequence). The DNA for the CDR3 is TGTGCCAGCAGCCTCACAACTAGCTCCTACGAGCAGTACTTC. Encoded protein: CASSLTTSSYEQYF.

This rearrangement joins TRBV29-1 to TRBJ2-1, with 11 bases fitting TRBD2. CDR1 SQVTM and CDR2 ANQGSEA come from the germline V gene. Trimming took 7 bases from V and 4 from J; bases not matched to a gene: 6. This CDR3 comprises 14 residues. The CDR3 nucleotides read TGCAGCGCTGCCGGGACTAGCGGATACAATGAGCAGTTCTTC. This gives the protein CSAAGTSGYNEQFF.

The chain joins TRBV20-1 to TRBJ2-1; D not resolved. The CDR3 totals 10 residues. V dropped 5 bases and J dropped 3 bases, with 2 bases sitting between them. The germline V gene encodes CDR1 DFQATT and CDR2 SNEGSKA (reference sequence). DNA for the CDR3: TGCAGTGCTGTCTACAATGAGCAGTTCTTC. It encodes CSAVYNEQFF.

The rearrangement joins TRBV6-5 to TRBJ2-5, with 8 bases that match TRBD1. Germline V gives CDR1 MNHEY, CDR2 SVGAGI. The CDR3 totals 13 residues. J was trimmed by 0 bases and V by 6 bases; bases with no gene match: 0. CDR3 residues: CASSRGHQETQYF. CDR3 bases: TGTGCCAGCAGCAGGGGGCACCAAGAGACCCAGTACTTC.

At least ten counts were recorded for this clone. V and J are TRBV6-1 and TRBJ1-5; no reliable D call. Germline lookup yields CDR1 MNHNS and CDR2 SASEGT. Between the trimmed V and J ends, which lost 7 bases and 4 bases, there was a span of 11 bases. CDR3 size: 13 residues. The CDR3 nucleotides read TGTGCCAGCATGGAGGCAGCTAATCAGCCCCAGCATTTT. This sequence encodes CASMEAANQPQHF.

This rearrangement joins TRBV7-9 to TRBJ1-1, with D unresolved. Germline V CDR1 and CDR2: SEHNR, FQNEAQ (reference sequence). V lost 5 bases and J lost 0, with 10 bases in between. The CDR3 loop spans 14 amino acids. The CDR3 DNA reads TGTGCCAGCAGCCCCGCCGGCCTGAACACTGAAGCTTTCTTT. Its translation is CASSPAGLNTEAFF.

This clone occurred once. The chain recombines TRBV7-6 with TRBJ2-5; 12 nucleotides match TRBD2. Germline CDR1 reads SGHVS; CDR2 reads FNYEAQ. The CDR3 contains 16 residues. Trimming at V came to 6 bases and at J to 5 bases, leaving 10 bases not matched to a gene. In DNA, the CDR3 is TGTGCCAGCAGTTCGACTAGCGGGAGTAGCACGGAGACCCAGTACTTC. Amino acid sequence: CASSSTSGSSTETQYF.

J is TRBJ1-1 and V is TRBV6-5, with D unclear. The CDR3 sequence is 14 residues long. The germline V gene encodes CDR1 MNHEY and CDR2 SVGAGI. V shed 5 bases and J shed 1 base, with 11 bases lying between them. The chain's CDR3 is CASSPDGWNTEAFF. The CDR3 nucleotides read TGTGCCAGCAGTCCGGACGGATGGAACACTGAAGCTTTCTTT.

The sample holds a few counts of this clone. V gene TRBV15 combines with J gene TRBJ2-1; 12 nucleotides align to TRBD2. Unmatched junction bases numbered 9, after V lost 5 bases and J lost 7 bases. The germline V gene has CDR1 LNHNV and CDR2 YYDKDF (reference sequence). This CDR3 comprises 16 residues. The CDR3 sequence: CATSYRLAGVWNEQFF. DNA of the CDR3: TGTGCCACCAGCTACCGACTAGCGGGAGTCTGGAATGAGCAGTTCTTC.

The rearrangement uses TRBV29-1 and TRBJ1-1; D is unclear. The germline gives CDR1 SQVTM, CDR2 ANQGSEA. This CDR3 spans 12 amino acids. The V end was cut by 7 bases, the J end by 6 bases, with 15 bases between. CDR3 amino acids: CSEQMGPAEAFF. In nucleotides, the CDR3 is TGCAGCGAACAGATGGGTCCTGCTGAAGCTTTCTTT.

This clone appeared a few times. The V gene is TRBV19, the J gene TRBJ1-1; no reliable D call. This CDR3 is 16 amino acids long. Trimming took off 1 base at V and 0 bases at J, with 12 bases between the two ends. From germline, CDR1 is LNHDA and CDR2 SQIVND (reference sequence). The CDR3 spells CASSIGIQRMNTEAFF. CDR3 DNA: TGTGCCAGTAGTATAGGTATACAGAGAATGAACACTGAAGCTTTCTTT.

This sequence joins TRBV27 and TRBJ2-3; 8 nucleotides agree with TRBD1. This CDR3 is 14 amino acids long. Germline lookup yields CDR1 MNHEY and CDR2 SMNVEV (reference sequence). V shed 10 bases, J shed 5 bases, and the junction held 11 bases outside the gene matches. The CDR3 nucleotides are TGTGCCACCTCCTTCAGGGGGCGCGGAGATACGCAGTATTTT. Encoded protein: CATSFRGRGDTQYF.

This clone was detected a few times. The chain uses TRBV4-1 and TRBJ2-7; D is unresolved. The V gene's germline CDR1 is MGHRA and CDR2 YSYEKL. There are 15 residues in the CDR3. V was trimmed by 1 base and J by 4 bases, leaving 14 bases between them. The DNA of the CDR3 is TGCGCCAGCAGCCAAGCGTCTGGGGTCGGGTACGAGCAGTACTTC. This codes for CASSQASGVGYEQYF.

This clone was detected a few times. The V call is TRBV5-1, the J call TRBJ2-3; D is possibly TRBD2 (6 bases). V dropped 6 bases and J dropped 6 bases, with 11 bases sitting between them. From germline, CDR1 is SGHRS and CDR2 YFSETQ. This CDR3 comprises 12 residues. The CDR3: CASMGAGDTQYF. For the CDR3, the DNA is TGCGCCAGCATGGGCGCGGGGGATACGCAGTATTTT.

This sequence joins TRBV7-2 and TRBJ2-7; no clear D gene. Germline CDR1 reads SGHTA; CDR2 reads FQGNSA. V lost 2 bases, J lost 2 bases, and 7 bases lay in between. The CDR3 extends over 13 amino acids. The CDR3 loop is CASSLQSAYEQYF. The CDR3 bases are TGTGCCAGCAGCTTACAATCTGCCTACGAGCAGTACTTC.

The table lists this clone with a few counts. The V call is TRBV5-1, the J call TRBJ2-7; D not certain. In germline, CDR1 is SGHRS, CDR2 YFSETQ. Trimming shortened V by 4 bases and J by 3 bases, and 8 bases separated the two germline ends. The CDR3 covers 12 residues. The CDR3 region is CASSLNYYEQYF. The CDR3 DNA reads TGCGCCAGCAGCCTAAACTACTACGAGCAGTACTTC.

This clone was seen ten or more times. The chain employs TRBV7-3 and TRBJ2-2, with no clear D. Trimming removed 5 bases at V and 13 bases at J, with 14 bases between. This CDR3 region has 12 residues. Germline loops: CDR1 SGHTA, CDR2 FQGTGA. This CDR3 is CASSPKLGGLFF. DNA of the CDR3: TGTGCCAGCAGCCCGAAGTTGGGTGGGCTGTTTTTT. Complete variable domain (other parts from reference TRBV7-3 and TRBJ2-2): GAGVSQTPSNKVTEKGKYVELRCDPISGHTALYWYRQSLGQGPEFLIYFQGTGAADDSGLPNDRFFAVRPEGSVSTLKIQRTERGDSAVYLCASSPKLGGLFFGEGSRLTVL.

This clone was counted a few times. This chain links TRBV7-9 with TRBJ2-1; tentatively, D is TRBD2 (6 bases). Germline-derived CDR1 and CDR2 are SEHNR and FQNEAQ (reference sequence). This CDR3 is built from 14 residues. V gave up 5 bases and J gave up 0 bases, with 8 bases separating them. The CDR3 here is CASSGGSSYNEQFF. CDR3 DNA sequence: TGTGCCAGCAGCGGGGGGAGCTCCTACAATGAGCAGTTCTTC.